These T cell receptor beta chains were read from a single sample in a study of early T cells in non-severe SARS-CoV-2 infection. MiXCR was run by TCRdb on the 5' RACE reads, yielding one entry per CDR3 protein. This sample has some 64,000 distinct CDR3 sequences, with less than 15% found just once. The sequenced material came from whole blood. These receptors were collected from an adult who was a healthcare worker with PCR-confirmed SARS-CoV-2 infection or an uninfected control (not recorded which). Both conserved end residues are part of each CDR3. Fields, in order: V gene, D gene, clone size, J gene, CDR3 protein, CDR3 DNA. A D gene is named only where the DNA matches it firmly. Clone size is given for some rows only: seen once, a few or many times, or a class if the clone is expanded.

V: TRBV5-1
D: TRBD2
size: -
J: TRBJ2-1
CDR3: CASSLDGRASEQFF
DNA: TGCGCCAGCAGCTTAGACGGGAGGGCCAGTGAGCAGTTCTTC

V: TRBV5-1
D: TRBD2
size: few
J: TRBJ2-2
CDR3: CASSRTSGRDNTGELFF
DNA: TGCGCCAGCAGCCGGACTAGCGGGAGGGACAACACCGGGGAGCTGTTTTTT

V: TRBV7-9
D: -
size: many
J: TRBJ1-1
CDR3: CASTPDGNTEAFF
DNA: TGTGCCAGCACCCCAGACGGGAACACTGAAGCTTTCTTT

V: TRBV4-2
D: -
size: few
J: TRBJ2-5
CDR3: CASSQEWAGETQYF
DNA: TGTGCCAGCAGCCAAGAGTGGGCGGGGGAGACCCAGTACTTC

V: TRBV6-6
D: -
size: many
J: TRBJ2-1
CDR3: CASSYSRGSNEQFF
DNA: TGTGCCAGCAGTTACTCTCGGGGTTCCAATGAGCAGTTCTTC

V: TRBV29-1
D: -
size: many
J: TRBJ1-2
CDR3: CSVEPGPYGYTF
DNA: TGCAGCGTTGAACCAGGGCCCTATGGCTACACCTTC

V: TRBV4-3
D: -
size: few
J: TRBJ2-3
CDR3: CASSQDTGALLTDTQYF
DNA: TGCGCCAGCAGCCAAGATACCGGAGCGCTACTCACAGATACGCAGTATTTT

V: TRBV30
D: -
size: few
J: TRBJ2-7
CDR3: CAWSVDGTYEQYF
DNA: TGTGCCTGGAGTGTAGACGGGACCTACGAGCAGTACTTC

V: TRBV7-9
D: TRBD1
size: -
J: TRBJ1-1
CDR3: CASRPGGYAEAFF
DNA: TGTGCCAGCAGACCAGGGGGTTACGCTGAAGCTTTCTTT

V: TRBV2
D: -
size: many
J: TRBJ1-1
CDR3: CASSEASVSRYTEAFF
DNA: TGTGCCAGCAGTGAAGCCTCTGTTTCGCGGTACACTGAAGCTTTCTTT

V: TRBV28
D: -
size: many
J: TRBJ2-1
CDR3: CASNSRASEQFF
DNA: TGTGCCAGCAATAGCCGGGCCAGTGAGCAGTTCTTC

V: TRBV11-1
D: TRBD2
size: -
J: TRBJ2-1
CDR3: CASSLPGRDDEQFF
DNA: TGTGCCAGCAGCTTACCCGGGAGGGATGATGAGCAGTTCTTC

V: TRBV6-1
D: -
size: many
J: TRBJ2-7
CDR3: CASTHSPGATSYEQYF
DNA: TGTGCCAGCACCCATTCACCAGGGGCCACCTCCTACGAGCAGTACTTC

V: TRBV29-1
D: TRBD1
size: few
J: TRBJ1-1
CDR3: CSVEGRDREAFF
DNA: TGCAGCGTTGAAGGACGGGACAGGGAAGCTTTCTTT

V: TRBV28
D: -
size: many
J: TRBJ1-6
CDR3: CASSSYYTNSPLHF
DNA: TGTGCCAGCAGCTCTTACTATACCAATTCACCCCTCCACTTT

V: TRBV6-1
D: -
size: -
J: TRBJ1-5
CDR3: CASSARDSNQPQHF
DNA: TGTGCCAGCAGTGCCCGGGACAGCAATCAGCCCCAGCATTTT

V: TRBV28
D: -
size: -
J: TRBJ2-5
CDR3: CASALGTHQETQYF
DNA: TGTGCCTCCGCCCTAGGGACACACCAAGAGACCCAGTACTTC

V: TRBV5-8
D: TRBD1
size: -
J: TRBJ2-1
CDR3: CASSWDRGSYNEQFF
DNA: TGTGCCAGCAGCTGGGACAGGGGTTCCTACAATGAGCAGTTCTTC

V: TRBV19
D: TRBD2
size: few
J: TRBJ2-7
CDR3: CASSIGGGGTYEQYF
DNA: TGTGCCAGTAGTATAGGCGGGGGAGGAACCTACGAGCAGTACTTC

V: TRBV5-1
D: TRBD2
size: many
J: TRBJ2-7
CDR3: CASSSSGATYEQYF
DNA: TGCGCCAGCAGCTCAAGCGGGGCTACCTACGAGCAGTACTTC

V: TRBV10-3
D: TRBD1
size: -
J: TRBJ1-1
CDR3: CAIRKDRDTEAFF
DNA: TGTGCCATCAGGAAGGACAGGGACACTGAAGCTTTCTTT

V: TRBV20-1
D: -
size: -
J: TRBJ1-1
CDR3: CSSGADTEAFF
DNA: TGCAGCTCCGGGGCGGACACTGAAGCTTTCTTT

V: TRBV7-8
D: -
size: many
J: TRBJ1-5
CDR3: CASSLSSLSNQPQHF
DNA: TGTGCCAGCAGCTTATCCTCGTTAAGCAATCAGCCCCAGCATTTT

V: TRBV10-2
D: TRBD2
size: -
J: TRBJ2-7
CDR3: CASSELPSGTWFEQYF
DNA: TGCGCCAGCAGTGAGTTGCCCAGCGGGACTTGGTTTGAGCAGTACTTC

V: TRBV4-1
D: -
size: -
J: TRBJ1-5
CDR3: CASSQDRGSFGQSNQPQHF
DNA: TGCGCCAGCAGCCAAGATCGGGGTTCTTTTGGACAGAGCAATCAGCCCCAGCATTTT

V: TRBV7-3
D: -
size: many
J: TRBJ1-2
CDR3: CASSLGGFNETYGYTF
DNA: TGTGCCAGCAGCTTAGGGGGGTTCAACGAAACTTATGGCTACACCTTC

V: TRBV29-1
D: TRBD1
size: many
J: TRBJ1-5
CDR3: CSAGTGGVQPQHF
DNA: TGCAGCGCTGGGACAGGGGGTGTTCAGCCCCAGCATTTT

V: TRBV29-1
D: TRBD1
size: -
J: TRBJ1-1
CDR3: CSVGPGTGEAFF
DNA: TGCAGCGTCGGTCCCGGGACAGGGGAAGCTTTCTTT

V: TRBV11-2
D: TRBD2
size: few
J: TRBJ2-3
CDR3: CASSSTSALTDTQYF
DNA: TGTGCCAGCAGCTCGACTAGCGCCCTCACAGATACGCAGTATTTT

V: TRBV7-7
D: -
size: few
J: TRBJ2-1
CDR3: CASSLRSGPGNEQFF
DNA: TGTGCCAGCAGCTTACGGAGCGGCCCCGGTAATGAGCAGTTCTTC

V: TRBV7-6
D: -
size: few
J: TRBJ2-4
CDR3: CASSLAPRVVKNIQYF
DNA: TGTGCCAGCAGCTTAGCCCCAAGGGTTGTCAAAAACATTCAGTACTTC

V: TRBV5-1
D: -
size: many
J: TRBJ2-1
CDR3: CASSLAFTPDKDEQFF
DNA: TGCGCCAGCAGCTTGGCCTTCACACCTGATAAGGATGAGCAGTTCTTC

V: TRBV5-1
D: -
size: -
J: TRBJ2-1
CDR3: CASSPMNQGQEYNEQFF
DNA: TGCGCCAGCAGCCCAATGAACCAAGGACAAGAATACAATGAGCAGTTCTTC

V: TRBV6-1
D: TRBD1
size: few
J: TRBJ1-3
CDR3: CASGQGPGNTIYF
DNA: TGTGCCAGCGGACAGGGCCCTGGAAACACCATATATTTT

V: TRBV29-1
D: TRBD2
size: -
J: TRBJ2-3
CDR3: CSVPGGATDTQYF
DNA: TGCAGCGTCCCGGGGGGTGCCACAGATACGCAGTATTTT

V: TRBV7-3
D: -
size: -
J: TRBJ2-5
CDR3: CASSSETRGETQYF
DNA: TGTGCCAGCAGCTCCGAAACCAGGGGAGAGACCCAGTACTTC